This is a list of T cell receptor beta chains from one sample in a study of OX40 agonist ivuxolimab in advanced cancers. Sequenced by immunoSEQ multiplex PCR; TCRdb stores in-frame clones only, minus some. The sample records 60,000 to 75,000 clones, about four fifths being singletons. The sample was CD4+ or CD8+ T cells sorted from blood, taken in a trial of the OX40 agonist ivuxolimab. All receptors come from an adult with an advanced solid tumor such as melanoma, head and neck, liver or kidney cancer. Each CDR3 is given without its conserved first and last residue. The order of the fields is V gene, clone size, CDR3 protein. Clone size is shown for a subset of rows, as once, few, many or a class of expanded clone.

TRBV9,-,ASSVERSSGNTIY
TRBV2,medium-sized,ASRGMVRELGYT
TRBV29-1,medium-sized,STQGGSSYNEQF
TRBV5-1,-,ASSTGTSGGIGTDTQY
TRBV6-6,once,ASNGGLGQPQH
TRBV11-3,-,ASSLGDHEGPSN
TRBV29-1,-,SVRTGTGVGNEQF
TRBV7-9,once,ASSNLNGGTGPQH
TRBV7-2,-,ASSSPTGTQNTGELF
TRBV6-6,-,ATIIAGGGVWELF
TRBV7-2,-,ASSLSVHQPQH
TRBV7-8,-,ASSRVRQRLNTEAF
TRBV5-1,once,ASSATGTANTIY
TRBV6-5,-,ASKSGGGGSYEQY
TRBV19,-,ASSPDVPPYEQY
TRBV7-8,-,ASSEGRQGSYEQY
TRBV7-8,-,ASSYTLAGGDNEQF
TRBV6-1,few,ASSVRGGEDTQY
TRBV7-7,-,ASSLVSGYEQY
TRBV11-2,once,ASSLRLAEETQY
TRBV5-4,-,ASSPGQFSGANVLT
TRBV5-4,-,ASSSPSGGYAYNEQF
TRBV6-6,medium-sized,ASNAGTYGYT
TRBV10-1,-,ASSDGSQETQY
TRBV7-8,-,ASSLGLVGGDTQY
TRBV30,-,AWSVGGAGGEKLF
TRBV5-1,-,ASSLVGAEKLF
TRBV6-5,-,ASSEQITKNIQY
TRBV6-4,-,ASSDSGLGSYNEQF
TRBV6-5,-,ASSTRSSGPYEQY
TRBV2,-,ASIERGAGANVLT
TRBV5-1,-,ASSVRGLDEKLF
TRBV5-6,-,ASSSGTVHSPLH
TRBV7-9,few,ASSLSREGSGKLF
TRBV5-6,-,ASSQDRGHGDTQY
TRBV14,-,ASSTLPEANEKLF
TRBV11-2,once,ASSADRTGEQF
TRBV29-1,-,SVVTSGGAAQF
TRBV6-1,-,ASRLGGGQPQH
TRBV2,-,ASSLGQGSNQPQH
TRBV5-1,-,ASSLVGTSTDTQY
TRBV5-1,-,ASSLRTGNTGELF
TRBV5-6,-,ASSLEDGTDTQY
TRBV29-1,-,SVAGTGNNEQF
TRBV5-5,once,ASSPHGGRQNTGELF
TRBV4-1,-,ASSQHRGSTDTQY
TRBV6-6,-,ASSIQETQY
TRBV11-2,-,ASSLSGNEQF